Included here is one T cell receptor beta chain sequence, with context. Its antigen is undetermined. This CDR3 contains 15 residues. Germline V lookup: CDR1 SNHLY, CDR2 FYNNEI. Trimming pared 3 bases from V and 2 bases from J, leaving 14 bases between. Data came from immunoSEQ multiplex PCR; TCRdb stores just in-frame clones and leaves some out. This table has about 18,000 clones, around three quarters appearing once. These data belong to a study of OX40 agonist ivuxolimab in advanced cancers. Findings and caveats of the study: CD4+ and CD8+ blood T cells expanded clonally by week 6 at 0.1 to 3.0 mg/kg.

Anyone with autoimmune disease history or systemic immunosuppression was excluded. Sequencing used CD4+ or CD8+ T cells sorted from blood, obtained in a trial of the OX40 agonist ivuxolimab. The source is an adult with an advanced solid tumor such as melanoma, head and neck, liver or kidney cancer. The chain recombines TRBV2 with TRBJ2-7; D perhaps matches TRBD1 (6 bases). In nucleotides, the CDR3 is TGTGCCAGCAGTGATCCGTGGGACACGACCTACGAGCAGTACTTC. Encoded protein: CASSDPWDTTYEQYF.